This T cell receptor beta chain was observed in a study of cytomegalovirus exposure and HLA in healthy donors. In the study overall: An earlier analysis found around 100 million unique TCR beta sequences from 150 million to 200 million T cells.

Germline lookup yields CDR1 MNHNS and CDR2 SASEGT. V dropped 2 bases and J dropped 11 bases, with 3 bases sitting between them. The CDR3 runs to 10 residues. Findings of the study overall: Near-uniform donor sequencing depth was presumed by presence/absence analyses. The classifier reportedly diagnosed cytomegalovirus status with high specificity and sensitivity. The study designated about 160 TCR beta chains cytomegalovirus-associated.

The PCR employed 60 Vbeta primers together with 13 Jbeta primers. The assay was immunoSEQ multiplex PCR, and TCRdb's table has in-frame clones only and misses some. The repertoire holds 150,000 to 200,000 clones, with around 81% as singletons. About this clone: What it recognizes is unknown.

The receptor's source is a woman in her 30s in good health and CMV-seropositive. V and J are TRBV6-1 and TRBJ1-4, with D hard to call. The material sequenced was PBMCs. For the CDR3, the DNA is TGTGCCAGCAGTGAATATAAACTGTTTTTT. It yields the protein CASSEYKLFF.